This record looks at one T cell receptor (beta chain) sequence and its context. This record belongs to a study of control samples from healthy donors and cancer patients. Using immunoSEQ multiplex PCR, the repertoire was profiled, and TCRdb retains in-frame clones only, with some absent. The profile shows approximately 150,000 clones, over 85% of them singletons. The CDR3 runs 14 residues. V gave up 0 bases and J gave up 6 bases, with 11 bases separating them. Per the germline V gene, CDR1 is LGHDT and CDR2 is YNNKEL (reference sequence). The origin of this receptor is a man in his forties or fifties with head and neck cancer. The V gene is TRBV3-1 (or the pseudogene TRBV3-2), the J gene TRBJ1-2; D is undetermined. The sample comprised PBMCs. The CDR3 spells CASSQDTGSHGYTF. For the CDR3, the DNA is TGTGCCAGCAGCCAAGATACCGGTAGTCATGGCTACACCTTC.